The entry that follows covers one T cell receptor beta chain sequence. This clonotype occurred a few times. Its antigen target is currently unknown. Within one base of it there is no much larger clone, and no base qualities were kept. The CDR3, cysteine through phenylalanine, is 11 amino acids long. The sequence is cut down to CDR3 DNA, 33 bases in frame from base 1. V lost 6 bases and J lost 6 bases; the stretch between them is 8 bases long. The germline V gene (reference sequence) specifies LNHNV as CDR1 and YYDKDF as CDR2. Library preparation employed 5' RACE. Sequencer: Illumina HiSeq 2000. Template switching introduced a universal primer binding site; the final cDNA contained a unique molecular identifier, enabling accurate counting of TCR cDNA molecules. Specific primers in the conserved constant-segment region were used to synthesize first-strand cDNA for the TCR alpha and beta chains. To control for contamination, every cDNA library carried two barcodes: a SMART-Mk sample barcode plus Illumina barcodes. TruSeq adapter sequences, together with Illumina sample barcodes, were added in two successive PCR steps. Sequencing of the TCR alpha and beta cDNA libraries was done on the Illumina HiSeq platform using custom primers. The published analysis was carried out like this. MiGEC was used to process raw reads and extract unique molecular identifiers, and MiXCR was used to find CDR3 positions. For each individual, recombination models were inferred using an EM algorithm with the repgenHMM and IGoR tools. The tcR package in R was used for shared clonotype analysis, with sharing normalized by the product of cloneset sizes. Out-of-frame nonproductive sequences were analyzed to study raw recombination free of thymic and clonal selection effects. The public reads were reprocessed in TCRdb via fastp at Q25 and MiXCR, keeping in-frame beta chains. A single entry per CDR3 protein holds the most common genes and DNA from its merged rows. TCRdb's processing, not the authors', yielded these V and J calls. For this sample there are some 900,000 distinct CDR3 sequences; roughly 12% appear just once. About 1.5% of the sample lies in the top ten.

This specimen comes from a study of identical twins (dated by TCRdb to 2016 to 2017). General notes on the study: To test whether fetal clonotypes persist, the study used deep sequencing on TCR alpha and beta repertoires from monozygotic twins, unrelated adults of various ages, and cord blood. To rule out contamination, the twin experiments were replicated at different times with different library preparation protocols.

All donors were healthy Caucasians. Three pairs of female monozygotic twins, all aged about 18 to 29 years, made up the twin cohort. Peripheral blood mononuclear cells were the source from which RNA for the TCR libraries was isolated. Results the study describes overall, beyond this receptor: Fewer insertions were carried by abundant cord blood beta clonotypes, a similar but weaker trend appeared in young adult naive repertoires, and no such trend appeared in memory repertoires. Compared with coincidental sharing between unrelated individuals, out-of-frame TCR alpha sequences shared between twins showed an excess of sequences with low generation probability. Invariant T cells such as MAIT and iNKT could partly confound zero-insertion analyses, although diverse VJ usage argued against such confounding for most clonotypes. A weaker excess of twin sharing was found in beta out-of-frame sequences because the signal-to-noise ratio was lowered by fewer shared sequences. Because the same donors could not be followed over many years, the conclusions depended on cross-sectional statistical analysis. Out-of-frame TCR alpha sharing in monozygotic twins was systematically underestimated by recombination models, whereas sharing between unrelated individuals was in agreement with the recombination models.

These data also featured in a second study, about yellow fever vaccine responses in identical twins. The second study's authors report: The T cell response to vaccination in identical twins was reported by the authors to appear partly convergent and partly personalized. In the study, vaccine-responding T cell clones were precisely tracked in identical twins.

This clonotype was sampled from a woman aged 18-35 years in good health. What was sequenced was PBMCs. The chain employs TRBV15 and TRBJ1-2; the D gene is perhaps TRBD1, on 5 matching bases. The CDR3 region: CATRGEDGYTF. DNA sequence: TGTGCCACCAGAGGGGAGGATGGCTACACCTTC.